This paragraph covers one T cell receptor (beta chain) sequence. Its matching antigen is unknown. The sample originates from a study of T cell responses to AZD1222 COVID-19 vaccine. Notes on the study in general: It was only 6 or 7 AZD1222 recipients who were seropositive at baseline. Elevations in Spike-specific TCR breadth and depth followed administration of two AZD1222 doses. Close to half of spike-specific TCRs reportedly recognize unmutated variant regions.

This table comes from immunoSEQ multiplex PCR, and its TCRdb copy is limited to in-frame clones, with some not included. The profile shows more than 100,000 clones, about nine tenths of them singletons. V was clipped by 3 bases and J by 3 bases, with 9 bases between them. The CDR3 sequence is 14 residues long. In germline, CDR1 is LGHDT, CDR2 YNNKEL (reference sequence). This TCR was recovered from an adult in good health. The material sequenced was peripheral blood, taken on day 0 of AZD1222 vaccination. The J gene is TRBJ2-1, the V gene TRBV3-1 (or the pseudogene TRBV3-2); D is undetermined. CDR3 DNA: TGTGCCAGCAGCCACCGGACCCTCTACAATGAGCAGTTCTTC. Protein product: CASSHRTLYNEQFF.